This T cell receptor (beta chain) was observed in a study of blood T cell repertoires in COVID-19. Study details: Samples representing acute and convalescent COVID-19 were sourced from the United States, Italy and Spain.

This CDR3 comprises 20 residues. Germline CDR1 and CDR2: MGHRA and YSYEKL. V was pared by 0 bases and J by 0 bases, with 15 bases of the junction left unmatched. The data were produced by immunoSEQ multiplex PCR, yet TCRdb's version contains in-frame clones alone and is incomplete. The sample lists 350,000 or so clones, over 85% occurring once. J is TRBJ1-2 and V is TRBV4-1; TRBD1 matches 8 bases. The source material was peripheral blood. The TCR was taken from a woman aged 60-70 years with COVID-19, enrolled during active disease. The CDR3 here is CASSQEHKGGRGRSNYGYTF. DNA of the CDR3: TGCGCCAGCAGCCAAGAACACAAGGGGGGCAGGGGGCGATCTAACTATGGCTACACCTTC.